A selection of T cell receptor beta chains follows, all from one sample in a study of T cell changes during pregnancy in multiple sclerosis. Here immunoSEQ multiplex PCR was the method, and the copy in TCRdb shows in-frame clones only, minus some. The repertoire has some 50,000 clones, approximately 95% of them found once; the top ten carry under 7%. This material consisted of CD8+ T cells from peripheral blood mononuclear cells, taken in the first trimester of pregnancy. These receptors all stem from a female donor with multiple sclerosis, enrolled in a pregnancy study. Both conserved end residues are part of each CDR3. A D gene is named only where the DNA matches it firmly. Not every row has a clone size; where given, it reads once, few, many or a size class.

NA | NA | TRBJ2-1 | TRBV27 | TGTGCCAGCAGCCAAGGGGGAAGCTCCTACAATGAGCAGTTCTTC | CASSQGGSSYNEQFF
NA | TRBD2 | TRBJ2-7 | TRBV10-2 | TGCGCCAGCACACTAGCGGCTACCTACGAGCAGTACTTC | CASTLAATYEQYF
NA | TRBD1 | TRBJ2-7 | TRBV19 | TGTGCCAGTAGTATAGCGGGACAGGGCTCCTACGAGCAGTACTTC | CASSIAGQGSYEQYF
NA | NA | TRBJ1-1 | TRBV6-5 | TGTGCCAGCAGAGAGTTCTATGCGGGAAACACTGAAGCTTTCTTT | CASREFYAGNTEAFF
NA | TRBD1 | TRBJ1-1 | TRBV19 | TGTGCCAGTAGTTTGACAGGGGCGATGAACACTGAAGCTTTCTTT | CASSLTGAMNTEAFF
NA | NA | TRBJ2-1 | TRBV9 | TGTGCCAGCAGCCTCCGGGACTTTCCCTCCTCCTACAATGAGCAGTTCTTC | CASSLRDFPSSYNEQFF
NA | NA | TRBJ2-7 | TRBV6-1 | TGTGCCAGCAGGCAGGGCTACGAGCAGTACTTC | CASRQGYEQYF
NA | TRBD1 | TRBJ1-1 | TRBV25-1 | TGTGCCAGCAGTTTGGACAGGGGAACTGAAGCTTTCTTT | CASSLDRGTEAFF
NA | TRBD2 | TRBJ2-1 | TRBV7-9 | TGTGCCAGCTTACGGCTAGCGGGAGGGCCAGACAATGAGCAGTTCTTC | CASLRLAGGPDNEQFF
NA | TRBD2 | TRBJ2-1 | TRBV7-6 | TGTGCCAGCAGCTTAGGGACTAGCGGTGGAAATGAGCAGTTCTTC | CASSLGTSGGNEQFF
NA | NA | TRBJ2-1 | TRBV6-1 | TGTGCCAGCCCCACCCGCGGGAAGCTGATCTTC | CASPTRGKLIF
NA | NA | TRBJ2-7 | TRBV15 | TGTGCCACCAGCAGAGGATCCAGCAGGGCCTACGAGCAGTACTTC | CATSRGSSRAYEQYF
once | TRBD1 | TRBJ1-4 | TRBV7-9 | TGTGCCAGCAGCCCCACAGGGGGGCATGAAAAACTGTTTTTT | CASSPTGGHEKLFF
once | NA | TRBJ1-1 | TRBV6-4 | TGTGCCAGCAGTGACTCACAGAACACTGAAGCTTTCTTT | CASSDSQNTEAFF
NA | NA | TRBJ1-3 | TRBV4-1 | TGCGCCAGCAGCCAAGAAGGGGGTATGGGAAACACCATATATTTT | CASSQEGGMGNTIYF
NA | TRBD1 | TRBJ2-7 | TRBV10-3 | TGTGCCATCAGTCGGACAGGGAGCTCCTACGAGCAGTACTTC | CAISRTGSSYEQYF
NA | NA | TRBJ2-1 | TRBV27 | TGTGCCAGCAGTTTCTTTGGAGACAATGAGCAGTTCTTC | CASSFFGDNEQFF
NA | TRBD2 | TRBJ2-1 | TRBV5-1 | TGCGCCAGCAGCTTGGCGACTAGCGGGAGGGCCAGTTACAATGAGCAGTTCTTC | CASSLATSGRASYNEQFF
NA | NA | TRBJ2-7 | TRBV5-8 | TGTGCCAGCAGCTTCGGGACAACGCCCTACGAGCAGTACTTC | CASSFGTTPYEQYF
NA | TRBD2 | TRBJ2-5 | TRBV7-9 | TGTGCCAGCAGCTTAGAGGGAGGGAGCCTCCAAGAGACCCAGTACTTC | CASSLEGGSLQETQYF
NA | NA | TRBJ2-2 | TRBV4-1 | TGCGCCAGCAGCCATCCCGGTGGGGAGCTGTTTTTT | CASSHPGGELFF
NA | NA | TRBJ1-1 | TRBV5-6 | TGTGCCAGCAGCCCTATCGGGACAAGTCCCGAAGCTTTCTTT | CASSPIGTSPEAFF
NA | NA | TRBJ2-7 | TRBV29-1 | TGCAGCGTTGAGAGGGACTACGAGCAGTACTTC | CSVERDYEQYF
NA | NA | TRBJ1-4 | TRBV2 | TGTGCCAGCAGTGAAGGACATGCAACTAATGAAAAACTGTTTTTT | CASSEGHATNEKLFF
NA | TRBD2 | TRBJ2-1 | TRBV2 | TGTGCCAGCAGGTCTTTACTAGCGGGATACAATGAGCAGTTCTTC | CASRSLLAGYNEQFF
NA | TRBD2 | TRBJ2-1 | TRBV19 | TGTGCCAGTAGTATAGCGGGAGGGAGCTACAATGAGCAGTTCTTC | CASSIAGGSYNEQFF
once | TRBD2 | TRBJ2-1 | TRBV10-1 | TGCGCCAGCAGGGCTAGCGGGAGGTCCTACAATGAGCAGTTCTTC | CASRASGRSYNEQFF
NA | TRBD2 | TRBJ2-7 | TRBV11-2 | TGTGCCAGCAGCTTGCCGCTCATCCTCTCAGCGGGGGAGCAGTACTTC | CASSLPLILSAGEQYF
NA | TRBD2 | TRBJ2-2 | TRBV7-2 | TGTGCCAGCAGCTGGACTAGCGGATACACCGGGGAGCTGTTTTTT | CASSWTSGYTGELFF
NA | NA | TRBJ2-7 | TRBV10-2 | TGCGCCAGCAGCTCTCAGGGTACCTGGCACGAGCAGTACTTC | CASSSQGTWHEQYF
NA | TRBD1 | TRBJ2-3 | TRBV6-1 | TGTGCCAGCAGTGAAGAGGGACAGATAACTAGCACAGATACGCAGTATTTT | CASSEEGQITSTDTQYF
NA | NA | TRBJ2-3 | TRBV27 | TGTGCCAGCAGTTTAACGGACAGCTCAGATACGCAGTATTTT | CASSLTDSSDTQYF
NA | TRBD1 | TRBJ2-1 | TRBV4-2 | TGTGCCAGCAGCCAAGAGGGTACAGGGGGCTACAATGAGCAGTTCTTC | CASSQEGTGGYNEQFF
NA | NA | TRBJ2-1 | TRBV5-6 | TGTGCCAGCAGCTTGGTAACAAATGAGCAGTTCTTC | CASSLVTNEQFF
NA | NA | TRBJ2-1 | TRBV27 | TGTGCCAGCAGTTTATCGCGGCGGGAGCAGTTCTTC | CASSLSRREQFF
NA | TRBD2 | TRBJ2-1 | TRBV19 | TGTGCCAGTACCGAGGCGCGGGGGGGTCCTTTGGATGAGCAGTTCTTC | CASTEARGGPLDEQFF
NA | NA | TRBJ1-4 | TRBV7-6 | TGTGCCAGCAGTTCCGGTAGAGGCAACGAAAAACTGTTTTTT | CASSSGRGNEKLFF
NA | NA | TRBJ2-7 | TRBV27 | TGTGCCAGCAGTTTGCGGGGCGGAGGTCTCTACGAGCAGTACTTC | CASSLRGGGLYEQYF
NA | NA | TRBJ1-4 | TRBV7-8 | TGTGCCAGCAGCGCGAAGAGGGTCAATGAAAAACTGTTTTTT | CASSAKRVNEKLFF
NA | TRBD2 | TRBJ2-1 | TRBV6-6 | TGTGCCAGCAGTTCGCTTGGCGGGAGACTTAATGAGCAGTTCTTC | CASSSLGGRLNEQFF
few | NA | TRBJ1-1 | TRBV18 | TGTGCCAGCTCGGTAGGGGACACTGAAGCTTTCTTT | CASSVGDTEAFF
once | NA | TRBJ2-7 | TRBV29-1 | TGCAGCGCCCTGGGCGGGACAGACTACGAGCAGTACTTC | CSALGGTDYEQYF
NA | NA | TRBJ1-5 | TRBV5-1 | TGCGCCAGCAGCTGGAGCGGGGGCCAACAGCCCCAGCATTTT | CASSWSGGQQPQHF